The entry below describes one TCR beta chain. It has no known antigen specificity. The input lacks base qualities; no much larger clone sits a single base away. The data stem from a study of blood T cell repertoires in COVID-19 (dated by TCRdb to 2018 to 2021). With respect to the entire study: Collaborator samples came from the United States, Italy and Spain and covered acute and convalescent phases of COVID-19. The prospective study material was composed of cDNA or gDNA derived from T cells, B-cell-depleted T cells, or PBMCs. Deeply sampled blood TCRbeta repertoires from subjects exposed to, actively infected with, or recovered from COVID-19 were included in the dataset. The repertoires were released in a freely available public database meant as a resource for research on the immune response to SARS-CoV-2. The samples were drawn from the first 160 participants of the ongoing ImmuneRACE study and from 950 to 1,500 subjects provided by 6 global collaborators. The sample metadata nearly always contained a de-identified subject ID, COVID-19 status, age in years and sex. Where available, HLA class I and class II types were taken from metadata supplied by the sample provider and were not determined by assay-based typing.

TCRbeta CDR3 regions were amplified from genomic DNA using the immunoSEQ Assay, a bias-controlled multiplex PCR. Concerning the study's data processing: The number of nucleated cells in each sample was estimated from the amplification of reference gene primers within the assay. To quantify the absolute abundance of each unique TCRbeta CDR3 rearrangement, sequence reads were collapsed and filtered. For each sample, productive Simpson clonality was calculated as the square root of Simpson's diversity index across productive rearrangements. Entries here come from immuneACCESS through TCRdb and include only in-frame sequences with V and J called. Some clones fail to appear in such tables; in the studies checked, an unresolved V gene covers under half of the shortfall, and the cause of the remainder is unknown. Clone size and the V and J calls come from that table; the DNA yielded D and trimming. Present in this sample are about 90,000 clones, less than 95% of which were seen just once. Less than 2.5% of the sample comes from the top ten.

Each collaborating institution followed its own protocols to collect whole blood in K2EDTA tubes. For TCRbeta analysis, collaborators shipped samples as frozen whole blood, isolated PBMCs, or DNA extracted from either of those sample types. What the work shows at the level of the full study, not this receptor alone: Clinical and demographic metadata were provided uncurated, with the amount varying by source and participant.

The sequenced sample consisted of peripheral blood. This TCR came from a human donor with active COVID-19. The donor label of this sample is uncertain.

The nucleotide sequence reads TGTGCCAGCAGTTTATTAGTAGGAGCAATCGCGGAGACCCAGTACTTC. This is translated as CASSLLVGAIAETQYF. The V and J segments used are TRBV27 and TRBJ2-5; no D gene is confidently identified. The germline V gene (reference sequence) sets CDR1 to MNHEY and CDR2 to SMNVEV. CDR3 length: 16 amino acids, cysteine to phenylalanine. The read is trimmed to its CDR3 DNA, 48 bases read in frame from base 1. Between the V and J ends, shortened by 1 base and 5 bases respectively, the junction contains 17 bases.